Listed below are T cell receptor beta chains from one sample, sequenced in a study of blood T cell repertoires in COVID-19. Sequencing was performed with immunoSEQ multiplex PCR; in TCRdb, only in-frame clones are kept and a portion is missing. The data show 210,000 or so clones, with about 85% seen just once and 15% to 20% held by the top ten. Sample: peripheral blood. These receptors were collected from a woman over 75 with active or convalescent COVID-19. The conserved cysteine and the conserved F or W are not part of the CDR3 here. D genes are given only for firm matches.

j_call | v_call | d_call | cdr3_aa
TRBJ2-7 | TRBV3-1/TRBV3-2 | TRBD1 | ASSRYRGTYEQY
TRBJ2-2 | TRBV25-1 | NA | ASSESGGELF
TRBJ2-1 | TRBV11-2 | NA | ASSPAPRNNEQF
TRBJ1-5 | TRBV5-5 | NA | ASSFDSLGQPQH
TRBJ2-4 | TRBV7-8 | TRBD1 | ASSLVPGGIQY
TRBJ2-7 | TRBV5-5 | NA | ASSQEDRRGSYEQY
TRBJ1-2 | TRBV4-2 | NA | ASSQDRSGAYGYT
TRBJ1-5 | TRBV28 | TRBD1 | ASSSPNRGSQPQH
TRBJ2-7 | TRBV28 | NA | ASSLVTVRFDGLEQY
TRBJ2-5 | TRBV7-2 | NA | ASSLVRTSIQETQY
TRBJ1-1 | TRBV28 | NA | ASSEVIGKGGGTEAF
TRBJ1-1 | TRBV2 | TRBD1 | ASRRDRGGTEAF
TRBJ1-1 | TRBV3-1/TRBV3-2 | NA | ASSEAGGGTEAF
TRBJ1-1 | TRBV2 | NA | ASSDEVGGEAF
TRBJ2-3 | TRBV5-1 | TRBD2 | ASSQGLAGVTDTQY
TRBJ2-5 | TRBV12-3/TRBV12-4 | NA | ASLGGGETQY
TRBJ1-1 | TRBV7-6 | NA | ASSLEGGLGYTEAF
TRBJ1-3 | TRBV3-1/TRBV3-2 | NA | ASSLRGGVHSGNTIY
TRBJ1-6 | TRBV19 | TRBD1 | ASSTRQGAGNSPLH
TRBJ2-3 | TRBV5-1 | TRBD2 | ASSRGVAGFTDTQY
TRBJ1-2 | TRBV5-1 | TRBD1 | ASSLARGRDGYT
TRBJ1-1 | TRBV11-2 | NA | ASSLGVGGANTEAF
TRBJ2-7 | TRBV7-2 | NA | ASSLALAHEQY
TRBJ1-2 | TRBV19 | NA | ASSISGENGYT
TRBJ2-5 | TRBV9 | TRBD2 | ASSVDVPAGGPETQY
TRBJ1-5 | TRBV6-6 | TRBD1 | ASSQRDRGLWNQPQH
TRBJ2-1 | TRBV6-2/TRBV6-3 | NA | ASSPKRASSYNEQF
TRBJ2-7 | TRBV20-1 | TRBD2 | SASETSGSRGSWEQY
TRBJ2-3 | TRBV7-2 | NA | ASSPGLDTQY
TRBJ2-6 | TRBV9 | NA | ASSVMASSGANVLT
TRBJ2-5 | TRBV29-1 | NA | SIIRGGTETQY
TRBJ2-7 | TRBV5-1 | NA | ASSSPSGTSYEQY
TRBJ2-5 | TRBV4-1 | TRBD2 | ASSQDGGLAGEETQY
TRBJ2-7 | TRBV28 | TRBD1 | ASRLPGQGQGEQY
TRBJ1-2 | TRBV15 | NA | ATSPPGQEANYGYT
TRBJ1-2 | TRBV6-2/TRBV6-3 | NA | ASSYTRGVPHGYT
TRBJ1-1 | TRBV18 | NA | ASSPRGAKSTEAF
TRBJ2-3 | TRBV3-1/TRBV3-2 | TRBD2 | ASSSTSGGGDTQY
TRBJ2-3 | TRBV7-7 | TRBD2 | ASSGPSGGADTQY
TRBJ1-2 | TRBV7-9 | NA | ASSLIPGGLTDYGYT
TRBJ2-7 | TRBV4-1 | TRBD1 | ASSLRGQGSYEQY
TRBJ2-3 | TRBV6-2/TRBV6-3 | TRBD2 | ASSYRSGGVTDTQY
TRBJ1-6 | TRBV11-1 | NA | ASHINPRGLNSPLH
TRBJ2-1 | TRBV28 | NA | ASSPNRIGEQF
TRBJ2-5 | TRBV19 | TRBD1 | ATEMTGGAETQY
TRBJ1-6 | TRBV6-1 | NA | ASSETGDNSPLH
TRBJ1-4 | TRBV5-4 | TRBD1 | ASSIRGQGNEKLF
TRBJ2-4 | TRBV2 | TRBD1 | ASSERQGSNIQY
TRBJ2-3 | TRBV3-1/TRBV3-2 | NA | ASSPGGRAQY